This T cell receptor (beta chain) was sequenced in a study of spatial heterogeneity in lung cancer. TCRdb reanalysed the 5' RACE reads using MiXCR and keeps one entry per CDR3 protein. The sample contains 100,000 to 120,000 distinct CDR3 sequences, 9.5% to 14% of which appear only once. The CDR3 covers 14 residues. The germline V gene encodes CDR1 DFQATT and CDR2 SNEGSKA (reference sequence). V was clipped by 7 bases and J by 2 bases, with 17 bases between them. Stated time point: blood at routine non-recurrence follow-up after resection. The sequenced material consisted of unsorted whole RNA from tumor, nontumor lung or frozen PBMC. There are many counts of this clonotype.

The starting material was PBMCs, obtained at follow-up. This chain connects TRBV20-1 to TRBJ1-1; D may be TRBD1 (6 bases). This TCR was sampled from a female donor with early-stage non-small cell lung cancer. CDR3 sequence: CSVEPGHRNTEAFF. The CDR3 DNA reads as TGCAGTGTGGAGCCGGGACACCGAAACACTGAAGCTTTCTTT.